This T cell receptor (beta chain) was retrieved from a study of blood T cell repertoires in COVID-19. Study-level background: The origin of the acute and convalescent COVID-19 samples was the United States, Italy and Spain. T cells, B-cell-depleted T cells, or PBMCs supplied cDNA or gDNA.

This clone was counted ten times or more. Study processing details: Reference gene primer amplification in the assay estimated nucleated cell counts. Assay used: immunoSEQ multiplex PCR; TCRdb lists only in-frame clones, some missing. The V and J calls and the clone size are those of that table, but D and trimming were determined from the DNA. The sample carries roughly 250,000 clones, around 85% recorded once. The Seattle patients, enrolled during active infection, were followed longitudinally. CDR1 is SGHTA and CDR2 is FQGNSA in the germline V gene. Trimming cost V 3 bases and J 2 bases, with 7 bases left between them. The CDR3 has 13 amino acids.

This sequence joins TRBV7-2 and TRBJ1-2, with a possible D match to TRBD1 (6 bases). The receptor comes from a human donor with COVID-19, enrolled during active disease. The donor label of this sample is uncertain. Sequenced: peripheral blood. The chain's CDR3 is CASSFTGNYGYTF. The CDR3 region has the DNA TGTGCCAGCAGCTTCACAGGGAACTATGGCTACACCTTC.